This T cell receptor beta chain originates from a study of blood T cell repertoires in COVID-19. In the authors' methods: How many nucleated cells were present was estimated from reference gene primer amplification. Using immunoSEQ multiplex PCR, the repertoire was profiled, and TCRdb retains in-frame clones only, with some absent. The V and J calls and clone size are taken from that table; D and trimming were inferred from the DNA. The data contain about 150,000 clones, over 80% of them singletons. The sample taken for sequencing was PBMCs or T cells enriched from blood (not recorded which). The clonotype originates from a man aged 65 to 85 who had been exposed to COVID-19.

The CDR3 spells CASSRRRGTNEKLFF. DNA for the CDR3: TGTGCCAGCAGCCGTCGTCGGGGAACTAATGAAAAACTGTTTTTT. The chain recombines TRBV7-2 with TRBJ1-4; D gene unclear. Germline loops: CDR1 SGHTA, CDR2 FQGNSA. V was pared by 5 bases and J by 1 base, with 11 bases between. The CDR3 runs to 15 residues.